This T cell receptor beta chain was captured by sequencing in a study of immune reconstitution after stem cell transplant in scleroderma (dated by TCRdb to the late 2010s). Many counts were recorded for this clonotype. Its antigen specificity is not known. Per-nucleotide qualities are absent, and no much larger clonotype sits a single base away. The germline ends are 17 bases apart after V is trimmed by 5 bases and J by 4 bases. The CDR3 runs 15 amino acids, cysteine and phenylalanine included. The entry retains the CDR3 DNA only, 45 bases that are in frame from base 1. CDR1 and CDR2, looked up from the germline V gene, are MNHEY and SVGAGI. Receptor amplification or capture employed RT-PCR. Sequencing was carried out with an Illumina MiSeq. TCRdb reprocessed the public reads (quality trimming at Q25 with fastp, clone calling with MiXCR) and kept in-frame beta chains. CDR3 protein duplicates are merged, each entry listing the most common genes and DNA. Across this sample there are under 2,000 distinct CDR3 sequences, with 6% to 8.5% seen only once. Roughly 20% of the sample goes to the ten largest clones.

The receptor was derived from a male donor with systemic sclerosis. The chain was built from TRBV6-5 and TRBJ1-1; the D region possibly corresponds to TRBD1 (6 bases align). This material was obtained before or after autologous hematopoietic stem cell transplantation (not recorded which). In nucleotide form, the sequence is TGTGCCAGCAGTGCCCGTCGGGAGGGGGGCACTGAAGCTTTCTTT. Its translation is CASSARREGGTEAFF.